This passage covers 31 T cell receptor beta chains from one sample sequenced in a study of blood T cells in healthy people across ages. Together with a sample-barcoded 5' primer, a J-beta primer mix was included in a second PCR lasting about 6 to 11 cycles. Via MiXCR, TCRdb re-called the 5' RACE reads, giving one row per CDR3 protein. The sample consists of more than 1 million distinct CDR3 sequences, around 45% of them appearing once. Sequencing was performed on blood. These receptors originate from an older woman in good health.

The chain is built from TRBV20-1 and TRBJ1-1, with a weak D call TRBD1 (5 bases). V lost 2 bases and J lost 1, with 11 bases in between. The CDR3 runs to 14 residues. CDR1 DFQATT and CDR2 SNEGSKA come from the germline V gene (reference sequence). The CDR3 sequence: CSARSRGPNTEAFF. The CDR3 DNA reads as TGCAGTGCTAGATCACGGGGCCCGAACACTGAAGCTTTCTTT.

There are a few counts of this clonotype. The rearrangement links TRBV28 to TRBJ2-7, with 9 bases matching TRBD1. Per the germline V gene, CDR1 is MDHEN and CDR2 is SYDVKM. Trimming removed 3 bases from V and 5 bases from J; junction bases left unmatched: 5. The CDR3 is 14 amino acids. The CDR3 nucleotides are TGTGCCAGCAGTTTTTTCCGGGACAGGGACGAGCAGTACTTC. Its protein product is CASSFFRDRDEQYF.

The rearrangement uses TRBV15 and TRBJ2-5; D is possibly TRBD1 or TRBD2 (6 bases each). CDR1 and CDR2 (germline): LNHNV, YYDKDF (reference sequence). The CDR3 loop spans 13 amino acids. Trimming removed 4 bases from V and 5 bases from J, with 11 bases in between. The CDR3 loop reads CATSIGGRETQYF. Here the CDR3 DNA reads TGTGCCACCAGCATAGGGGGGAGGGAGACCCAGTACTTC.

This clonotype was found a few times. CDR3 DNA: TGCGCCAGCAGCCCGTCTAGCGGTACCTACGAGCAGTACTTC. Protein product: CASSPSSGTYEQYF. The chain couples TRBV5-1 to TRBJ2-7, with 7 bases that match TRBD2. The CDR3 contains 14 residues. V lost 4 bases, J lost 2 bases, and 6 bases stayed unmatched. Looked up from germline, CDR1 is SGHRS and CDR2 is YFSETQ.

The gene calls are TRBV5-1 and TRBJ2-5; the D is unclear. V was cut by 0 bases and J by 2 bases, with 14 bases left in between. Germline lookup yields CDR1 SGHRS and CDR2 YFSETQ. The CDR3 consists of 16 residues. The CDR3 DNA is TGCGCCAGCAGCTTGGCTTCGGGCAGAGTACAAGAGACCCAGTACTTC. Translated, it gives CASSLASGRVQETQYF.

With respect to this clonotype: This may be a read error: a much more frequent sequence differs by one nucleotide. The J gene is TRBJ2-7, the V gene TRBV15; 7 positions agree with TRBD1. This CDR3 contains 14 residues. CDR1 and CDR2 from the germline V gene are LNHNV and YYDKDF (reference sequence). CDR3 DNA sequence: TGTGCCGCCAGCAACAGGGGTGACTCCTACGAGCAGTACTTC. Translating it yields CAASNRGDSYEQYF.

Turning to this clonotype: Since a much larger clone is just one base distant, this may be a read error. The chain recombines TRBV15 with TRBJ2-7; D is perhaps TRBD1 or TRBD2 (5 bases each). The CDR3 extends over 14 amino acids. The V end lost 0 bases, the J end lost 2 bases, and 8 bases lay between the germline ends. Germline V CDR1 and CDR2: LNHNV, YYDKDF (reference sequence). CDR3 sequence (DNA): TGTGCCACCAGCAGAGATGGGGGTCCCTACGAGCAGTACTTC. Its protein product is CATSRDGGPYEQYF.

The chain recombines TRBV2 with TRBJ2-5; D possibly corresponds to TRBD2 (5 bases). This CDR3 is 13 amino acids long. V shed 9 bases and J shed 0 bases, with 11 bases lying between them. Per the germline V gene, CDR1 is SNHLY and CDR2 is FYNNEI. The CDR3 nucleotides are TGTGCCAGGAGCGGCGACGACCAAGAGACCCAGTACTTC. The encoded protein is CARSGDDQETQYF.

This clonotype has only a few counts. The chain recombines TRBV7-9 with TRBJ2-1; 10 positions match TRBD2. The ends lost 2 bases at V and 4 bases at J; junction bases unmatched: 5. Germline V lookup: CDR1 SEHNR, CDR2 FQNEAQ (reference sequence). The CDR3 covers 16 residues. The DNA for the CDR3 is TGTGCCAGCAGCTTATATAGGACTAGCGGATACAATGAGCAGTTCTTC. Protein: CASSLYRTSGYNEQFF. Based on the CDR3 plus reference TRBV7-9 and TRBJ2-1, the full variable domain is DTGVSQNPRHKITKRGQNVTFRCDPISEHNRLYWYRQTLGQGPEFLTYFQNEAQLEKSRLLSDRFSAERPKGSFSTLEIQRTEQGDSAMYLCASSLYRTSGYNEQFFGPGTRLTVL.

CDR3 coding DNA: TGCAGCGTTGAACGATCCGAAAAGCAGTATTTT. It codes for CSVERSEKQYF. The chain carries TRBV29-1 and TRBJ2-3, with no clear D. CDR1 is SQVTM and CDR2 is ANQGSEA in the germline V gene. This CDR3 is 11 amino acids long. The V and J ends lost 2 bases and 11 bases respectively, with 11 bases between them.

This clonotype was recorded a few times. The chain carries TRBV7-7 and TRBJ2-1; D not certain. V shed 5 bases and J shed 5 bases, with 16 bases lying between them. The CDR3 runs to 15 residues. Germline CDR1 is SSHAT and CDR2 is FNYEAQ (reference sequence). The CDR3 DNA sequence: TGTGCCAGCAGCCCAGAGGCCTTGGCAAACAATGAGCAGTTCTTC. Encoded protein: CASSPEALANNEQFF. Looking up the rest from reference TRBV7-7 and TRBJ2-1 gives the full variable domain: GAGVSQSPRYKVTKRGQDVTLRCDPISSHATLYWYQQALGQGPEFLTYFNYEAQPDKSGLPSDRFSAERPEGSISTLTIQRTEQRDSAMYRCASSPEALANNEQFFGPGTRLTVL.

This clonotype has only a few counts. This chain connects TRBV5-1 to TRBJ2-4, with a weak D call TRBD2 (6 bases). The tail of the sequence fits TRBJ2-7 better, so the J call may be wrong. The CDR3 is 14 amino acids. Looked up from germline, CDR1 is SGHRS and CDR2 is YFSETQ. This CDR3 is CASGGSGISYEQYF. CDR3 in DNA: TGCGCCAGCGGGGGGAGCGGCATCTCCTACGAGCAGTACTTC.

The chain has TRBV15 and TRBJ1-2, with D uncertain. The length of the CDR3 is 18 residues. With 0 bases removed from V and 4 bases from J, the gap between germline ends came to 21 bases. CDR1 LNHNV and CDR2 YYDKDF come from the germline V gene (reference sequence). CDR3 coding DNA: TGTGCCACCAGCAGAGAACCTCTGGGCGTTAAACGAGTCTATGGCTACACCTTC. It yields the protein CATSREPLGVKRVYGYTF.

The rearrangement uses TRBV7-9 and TRBJ1-4, with TRBD1 matching 7 bases. Germline CDR1 and CDR2: SEHNR and FQNEAQ (reference sequence). CDR3 length equals 16 residues. V shed 5 bases and J 6 bases; nucleotides not matched to a gene: 12. DNA of the CDR3: TGTGCCAGCAGCCCCGGCTCGACAGGGTATGATGAAAAACTGTTTTTT. Its translation: CASSPGSTGYDEKLFF.

The rearrangement links TRBV9 to TRBJ2-7, with 9 positions matching TRBD1. The CDR3 runs to 18 residues. CDR1 is SGDLS, CDR2 YYNGEE, per germline. The J segment lost 7 bases and the V segment lost 0 bases, leaving 17 bases of the junction unmatched. CDR3 sequence (DNA): TGTGCCAGCAGCGTAGATCCAACCGGGACAGGGTTGGTCAATGAGCAGTACTTC. The encoded protein is CASSVDPTGTGLVNEQYF.

This clonotype was counted a few times. The chain has TRBV6-2 or TRBV6-3 and TRBJ2-4; TRBD1 agrees at 7 bases. CDR3 length equals 20 residues. Germline V gene sequence: CDR1 MNHEY, CDR2 SVGEGT. The ends lost 2 bases at V and 3 bases at J; junction bases unmatched: 19. CDR3 nucleotides: TGTGCCAGCAGTTACAACAGGGGCCCAGACCTTAAGGGGAACAAAAACATTCAGTACTTC. Translation: CASSYNRGPDLKGNKNIQYF.

This chain joins TRBV11-3 and TRBJ2-5, with 13 bases aligning to TRBD2. Germline CDR1 and CDR2: SGHNT and YENEEA. CDR3 length: 19 amino acids. The V segment lost 3 bases and the J segment 1 base; nucleotides outside the gene matches: 11. The CDR3 DNA sequence: TGTGCCAGCAGCTTTGGCCGACTAGCGGGAGGCGGGGGCCAAGAGACCCAGTACTTC. It codes for CASSFGRLAGGGGQETQYF. Full variable domain (outside the CDR3, taken from reference TRBV11-3 and TRBJ2-5): EAGVVQSPRYKIIEKKQPVAFWCNPISGHNTLYWYLQNLGQGPELLIRYENEEAVDDSQLPKDRFSAERLKGVDSTLKIQPAELGDSAVYLCASSFGRLAGGGGQETQYFGPGTRLLVL.

The chain joins TRBV5-1 to TRBJ2-5; 7 nucleotides align to TRBD1. The CDR3 length is 15 residues. The germline gives CDR1 SGHRS, CDR2 YFSETQ. The V segment lost 4 bases and the J segment 5 bases; nucleotides outside the gene matches: 11. CDR3 loop: CASSRGQTFWETQYF. The CDR3 DNA reads TGCGCCAGCAGCCGGGGACAGACCTTTTGGGAGACCCAGTACTTC. The whole variable domain, filled in from reference TRBV5-1 and TRBJ2-5, reads KAGVTQTPRYLIKTRGQQVTLSCSPISGHRSVSWYQQTPGQGLQFLFEYFSETQRNKGNFPGRFSGRQFSNSRSEMNVSTLELGDSALYLCASSRGQTFWETQYFGPGTRLLVL.

The chain is built from TRBV12-3 or TRBV12-4 and TRBJ1-1; TRBD1 matches at 8 bases. V gave up 6 bases and J gave up 0 bases; unmatched junction bases: 9. This CDR3 is 16 amino acids long. The CDR3 DNA reads TGTGCCAGCAGCTCCCGCGACAGGGGAATGAACACTGAAGCTTTCTTT. It codes for CASSSRDRGMNTEAFF.

This clonotype turned up a few times. The chain recombines TRBV20-1 with TRBJ2-7; 10 bases are a match to TRBD1. The CDR3 extends over 13 amino acids. The germline V gene encodes CDR1 DFQATT and CDR2 SNEGSKA (reference sequence). V dropped 3 bases and J dropped 5; count of bases not matched to a gene: 4. Here the CDR3 reads CSARGQGKNEQYF. In nucleotides, the CDR3 is TGCAGTGCTAGGGGACAGGGGAAAAACGAGCAGTACTTC.

This clonotype was seen a handful of times. The V call is TRBV7-3, the J call TRBJ2-5; the D is unclear. Germline CDR1 reads SGHTA; CDR2 reads FQGTGA. The CDR3 runs to 13 residues. Trimming shortened V by 3 bases and J by 5 bases, and 10 bases separated the two germline ends. The CDR3 DNA reads TGTGCCAGCAGCTTTATTCCCGTGGAGACCCAGTACTTC. This gives the protein CASSFIPVETQYF.

The rearrangement joins TRBV20-1 to TRBJ2-5, with 9 bases lining up with TRBD1. Looked up from germline, CDR1 is DFQATT and CDR2 is SNEGSKA (reference sequence). CDR3 length equals 14 residues. Trimming cost V 5 bases and J 5 bases; bases outside gene matches: 9. The CDR3 region is CSAQQTGGSETQYF. Here the CDR3 DNA reads TGCAGTGCTCAACAGACAGGGGGTTCGGAGACCCAGTACTTC.

The V and J genes are TRBV20-1 and TRBJ2-3; D gene uncertain. CDR1 and CDR2 from the germline V gene are DFQATT and SNEGSKA (reference sequence). The V and J ends lost 1 base and 0 bases respectively, with 8 bases between them. The CDR3 spans 14 residues. The CDR3 DNA reads as TGCAGTGCTAGAGTCATGACTAGCACAGATACGCAGTATTTT. The encoded protein is CSARVMTSTDTQYF.

The chain joins TRBV13 to TRBJ2-1; 14 positions agree with TRBD2. CDR3 length: 18 amino acids. V lost 5 bases and J lost 0; bases outside the gene matches: 6. Germline CDR1 PRHDT, CDR2 FYEKMQ (reference sequence). The CDR3 region has the DNA TGTGCCAGCAGCCCGACTAGCGGGGGGGGGAGCTCCTACAATGAGCAGTTCTTC. The encoded protein is CASSPTSGGGSSYNEQFF.

Concerning this clonotype: Given a much more abundant clone one base away, this may be a read error. This chain uses TRBV20-1 with TRBJ2-7, with 9 bases identical to TRBD1. V lost 5 bases, J lost 7 bases, and 12 bases stayed unmatched. CDR1 and CDR2 from the germline V gene are DFQATT and SNEGSKA (reference sequence). The CDR3 runs 14 residues. The CDR3 bases are TGCAGTGCTCCCCCCGGGACAGGGTTTGGAGAGCAGTACTTC. As protein: CSAPPGTGFGEQYF.

V gene TRBV12-3 or TRBV12-4 combines with J gene TRBJ2-7; TRBD2 aligns across 7 bases. V gave up 5 bases and J gave up 3 bases; unmatched junction bases: 10. The CDR3 totals 15 residues. CDR3 amino acids: CASSPRGSVLYEQYF. For the CDR3, the DNA is TGTGCCAGCAGTCCCCGCGGGAGCGTCCTCTACGAGCAGTACTTC.

This chain uses TRBV18 with TRBJ2-1, with D possibly TRBD2 on 7 matching bases. V was trimmed by 3 bases and J by 1 base, leaving 13 bases between them. Germline V CDR1 and CDR2: KGHSH, LQKENI. This CDR3 comprises 16 residues. The CDR3 sequence is CASSPPGGESYNEQFF. The DNA for the CDR3 is TGTGCCAGCTCACCCCCGGGGGGCGAGTCCTACAATGAGCAGTTCTTC.

This chain links TRBV28 with TRBJ2-3, with 7 positions matching TRBD1. CDR1 is MDHEN and CDR2 is SYDVKM in the germline V gene. V gave up 3 bases and J gave up 3 bases; unmatched junction bases: 9. The CDR3 covers 16 residues. Here the CDR3 DNA reads TGTGCCAGCAGTTTCCCCTCGGACAGGAGGACAGATACGCAGTATTTT. Amino acid sequence: CASSFPSDRRTDTQYF.

The V and J genes are TRBV2 and TRBJ2-7; 7 bases match TRBD2. The V gene end was trimmed by 8 bases and the J gene end by 0 bases; junction bases not matched to a gene: 4. The CDR3 is made up of 13 amino acids. CDR1 SNHLY and CDR2 FYNNEI come from the germline V gene. The CDR3 is CASGGTNSYEQYF. The CDR3 DNA follows: TGTGCCAGCGGCGGGACTAACTCCTACGAGCAGTACTTC.

This clonotype was seen only a few times. One end of the junction fails to match germline, which may point to a read error. The chain recombines TRBV5-6 with TRBJ1-4, with TRBD1 matching over 8 bases. The germline V gene has CDR1 SGHDT and CDR2 YYEEEE. The CDR3 is 16 amino acids. The CDR3: CASTQTGDFGNGKLFF. As DNA, the CDR3 is TGTGCCAGCACCCAGACAGGGGACTTTGGAAATGGAAAACTGTTTTTT.

This clonotype was found a few times. V usage is TRBV7-2 and J usage is TRBJ1-5, with TRBD1 as a possible D gene (6 bases). Germline-derived CDR1 and CDR2 are SGHTA and FQGNSA. The CDR3 contains 16 residues. Trimming removed 2 bases from V and 0 bases from J, with 11 bases in between. The DNA of the CDR3 is TGTGCCAGCAGCTTAAGAGGACAGTATAGCAATCAGCCCCAGCATTTT. This encodes CASSLRGQYSNQPQHF.